This T cell receptor (beta chain) appears in the sequencing data of a study of blood T cells in healthy people across ages. This clonotype was recorded a few times. A second PCR of 7 to 11 cycles used a sample-barcoded 5' primer and a J-beta primer mix. TCRdb re-called the 5' RACE reads through MiXCR, storing one row per CDR3 protein. The data contain more than 800,000 distinct CDR3 sequences, 35% to 50% of them singletons. Germline V gene sequence: CDR1 SGHVS, CDR2 FNYEAQ. This CDR3 spans 15 amino acids. V lost 5 bases, J lost 5 bases, and 11 bases stayed unmatched. The sequenced sample consisted of blood. The sequence came from a woman aged 60-75 years in good health. This chain links TRBV7-6 with TRBJ2-5, with 7 bases aligning to TRBD1. CDR3 nucleotide sequence: TGTGCCAGCAGCCTCTCAGGGGGTTCATTGGAGACCCAGTACTTC. It encodes CASSLSGGSLETQYF.